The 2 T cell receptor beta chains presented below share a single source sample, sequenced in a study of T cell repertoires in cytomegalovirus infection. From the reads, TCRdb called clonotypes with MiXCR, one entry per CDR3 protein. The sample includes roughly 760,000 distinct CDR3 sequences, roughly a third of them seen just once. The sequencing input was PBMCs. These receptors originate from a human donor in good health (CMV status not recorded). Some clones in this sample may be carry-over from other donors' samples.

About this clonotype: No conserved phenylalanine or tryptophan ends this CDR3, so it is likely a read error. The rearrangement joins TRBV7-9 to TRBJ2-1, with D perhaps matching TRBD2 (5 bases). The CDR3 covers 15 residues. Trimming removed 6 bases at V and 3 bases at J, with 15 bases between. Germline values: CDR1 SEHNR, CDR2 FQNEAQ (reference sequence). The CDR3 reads CASSWGETDYNEQFL. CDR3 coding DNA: TGTGCCAGCAGTTGGGGAGAGACCGACTACAATGAGCAGTTCCTC.

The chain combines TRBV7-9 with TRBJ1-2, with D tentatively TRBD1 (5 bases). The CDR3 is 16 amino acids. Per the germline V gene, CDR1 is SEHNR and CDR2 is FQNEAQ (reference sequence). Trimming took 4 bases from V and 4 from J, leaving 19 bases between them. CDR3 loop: CASSSGAWVGSYGYTF. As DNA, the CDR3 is TGTGCCAGCAGCTCCGGGGCATGGGTCGGTTCCTATGGCTACACCTTC.